Below, 22 T cell receptor beta chains from the same sample are listed, as sequenced in a study of brain T cells in children with intractable seizures. The protocol was immunoSEQ multiplex PCR, while the TCRdb copy is restricted to in-frame clones and leaves out a portion. The table lists fewer than 80,000 clones, 95% to 97% of them singletons. The material was peripheral blood, obtained at surgery. The receptors stem from a boy under three years old with focal cortical dysplasia and intractable seizures.

The CDR3 DNA reads TGTGCCAGCAGCTTACTACAGACGAGCCATGAGCAGTTCTTC. Amino acids: CASSLLQTSHEQFF. The chain carries TRBV7-2 and TRBJ2-1; the D is unclear. This CDR3 comprises 14 residues. V was cut by 2 bases and J by 8 bases, with 13 bases left in between. The germline CDR1 and CDR2 sequences are SGHTA and FQGNSA.

The rearrangement joins TRBV27 to TRBJ1-2; D is undetermined. Germline-derived CDR1 and CDR2 are MNHEY and SMNVEV (reference sequence). Trimming pared 3 bases from V and 4 bases from J, leaving 18 bases between. The CDR3 length is 16 residues. DNA for the CDR3: TGTGCCAGCAGTTTGCACAGTGACCCGGCAATCTATGGCTACACCTTC. It is translated as CASSLHSDPAIYGYTF.

The chain has TRBV7-3 and TRBJ2-1, with TRBD2 matching over 9 bases. J lost 8 bases, V lost 5 bases, and 13 bases had no gene match. The germline gives CDR1 SGHTA, CDR2 FQGTGA. CDR3 length equals 16 residues. This CDR3 is CASSPPGASGMDEQFF. The DNA for the CDR3 is TGTGCCAGCAGCCCCCCCGGGGCTAGCGGGATGGATGAGCAGTTCTTC. The full variable domain, completed using reference TRBV7-3 and TRBJ2-1, is GAGVSQTPSNKVTEKGKYVELRCDPISGHTALYWYRQSLGQGPEFLIYFQGTGAADDSGLPNDRFFAVRPEGSVSTLKIQRTERGDSAVYLCASSPPGASGMDEQFFGPGTRLTVL.

This clone has only one observation. This rearrangement joins TRBV27 to TRBJ2-7, with D tentatively TRBD2 (7 bases). The CDR3 contains 15 residues. V was shortened by 0 bases and J by 1 base, with 10 bases between the two germline ends. Germline values: CDR1 MNHEY, CDR2 SMNVEV (reference sequence). The CDR3 DNA sequence: TGTGCCAGCAGTTTATCGGCGGGGGCATCCTACGAGCAGTACTTC. It encodes CASSLSAGASYEQYF.

This chain connects TRBV2 to TRBJ2-6; 15 bases agree with TRBD2. The germline V gene has CDR1 SNHLY and CDR2 FYNNEI. CDR3 length: 18 amino acids. Germline trimming cut 6 bases from V and 2 bases from J; bases unmatched to any gene: 5. DNA for the CDR3: TGTGCCAGCAGGGGACTAGCGGGAGGCAAAACTGGGGCCAACGTCCTGACTTTC. Encoded protein: CASRGLAGGKTGANVLTF.

The rearrangement joins TRBV9 to TRBJ1-1; perhaps TRBD1 as D (6 bases). Trimming cost V 0 bases and J 5 bases, with 11 bases left between them. This CDR3 region has 14 residues. The germline gives CDR1 SGDLS, CDR2 YYNGEE. DNA for the CDR3: TGTGCCAGCAGCGTAGACCAGGGGAGGACTGAAGCTTTCTTT. Translated: CASSVDQGRTEAFF.

This clone has a handful of counts. The V gene is TRBV7-9, the J gene TRBJ2-7; 12 bases line up with TRBD2. With 1 base clipped from V and 7 bases from J, the junction kept 2 bases outside the gene matches. This CDR3 is built from 14 residues. Germline CDR1 is SEHNR and CDR2 is FQNEAQ (reference sequence). The chain's CDR3 is CASSLGLAGEEQYF. As DNA, the CDR3 is TGTGCCAGCAGCTTAGGACTAGCGGGAGAAGAGCAGTACTTC.

The V and J genes are TRBV19 and TRBJ2-1; D gene uncertain. V lost 1 base to trimming and J lost 4 bases, with 14 bases between them. Germline CDR1 is LNHDA and CDR2 is SQIVND (reference sequence). CDR3 length: 16 amino acids. The CDR3 here is CASSIVLQIPYNEQFF. CDR3 nucleotides: TGTGCCAGTAGTATAGTATTACAGATACCTTACAATGAGCAGTTCTTC.

Regarding this clone: Other DNA sequences in the same sample also yield this CDR3. The rearrangement links TRBV6-2 or TRBV6-3 to TRBJ2-5; D remains ambiguous. The CDR3 spans 11 residues. Germline CDR1 MNHEY, CDR2 SVGEGT. Trimming pared 3 bases from V and 4 bases from J, leaving 3 bases between. CDR3 sequence (DNA): TGTGCCAGCAGTTATTTAGAGACCCAGTACTTC. Translating gives CASSYLETQYF.

The rearrangement joins TRBV9 to TRBJ1-4, with 8 bases aligning to TRBD1. This CDR3 region has 16 residues. CDR1 is SGDLS, CDR2 YYNGEE, per germline. V was clipped by 0 bases and J by 3 bases; unmatched bases: 4. The CDR3 spells CASSVGGTGSNEKLFF. For the CDR3, the DNA is TGTGCCAGCAGCGTAGGGGGGACAGGCTCTAATGAAAAACTGTTTTTT.

This sequence joins TRBV7-2 and TRBJ2-1, with 16 bases identical to TRBD2. V dropped 5 bases and J dropped 10; count of bases not matched to a gene: 5. The germline V gene has CDR1 SGHTA and CDR2 FQGNSA. The CDR3 has 15 residues. The CDR3 region is CASSPPGLAGGEQFF. The CDR3 region has the DNA TGTGCCAGCAGCCCCCCGGGACTAGCGGGAGGGGAGCAGTTCTTC.

The chain carries TRBV12-2 and TRBJ1-6. TRBV12-2 is noted as a pseudogene. The CDR3 totals 14 residues. The CDR3 sequence is CASRLAGGGSPLHF. CDR3 coding DNA: TGTGCAAGTCGCTTAGCGGGAGGGGGCTCACCCCTCCACTTT.

The chain recombines TRBV24-1 with TRBJ2-7, with 9 nucleotides matching TRBD1. The V segment lost 10 bases and the J segment 5 bases; nucleotides outside the gene matches: 5. The CDR3 sequence is 12 residues long. Germline CDR1 reads KGHDR; CDR2 reads SFDVKD. The CDR3 loop reads CATLQGANEQYF. The CDR3 DNA reads TGTGCCACGCTACAGGGGGCCAACGAGCAGTACTTC.

The rearrangement uses TRBV9 and TRBJ2-3, with D tentatively TRBD1 or TRBD2 (5 bases each). The CDR3 spans 15 residues. V lost 2 bases and J lost 0, with 10 bases in between. CDR1 and CDR2 from the germline V gene are SGDLS and YYNGEE. The CDR3 region has the DNA TGTGCCAGCAGCGTCGGAGAGGGGAGCACAGATACGCAGTATTTT. Translation gives CASSVGEGSTDTQYF.

This clone showed up just once. The V gene is TRBV29-1, the J gene TRBJ1-2, with 12 bases identical to TRBD1. The CDR3 contains 15 residues. The germline V gene has CDR1 SQVTM and CDR2 ANQGSEA. The CDR3 sequence: CSANFRDRGLTGYTF. CDR3 in DNA: TGCAGTGCAAACTTCCGGGACAGGGGGCTAACAGGCTACACCTTC.

The CDR3 sequence is CSAGSEFGYTF. The CDR3 bases are TGCAGTGCTGGGTCTGAATTTGGCTACACCTTC. This chain uses TRBV20-1 with TRBJ1-2; no reliable D call. The germline V and J ends were trimmed by 5 bases and 7 bases, with 11 bases remaining between them. CDR1 and CDR2 (germline): DFQATT, SNEGSKA (reference sequence). The CDR3 extends over 11 amino acids.

The genes are TRBV18 and TRBJ2-7, with D possibly TRBD1 on 5 matching bases. Trimming removed 3 bases at V and 0 bases at J, with 9 bases between. The CDR3 length is 14 residues. CDR1 is KGHSH, CDR2 LQKENI, per germline. CDR3 protein: CASSPKTDSYEQYF. As DNA, the CDR3 is TGTGCCAGCTCACCGAAGACAGACTCCTACGAGCAGTACTTC.

The chain recombines TRBV25-1 with TRBJ1-2; perhaps TRBD1 as D (5 bases). Germline lookup yields CDR1 MGHDK and CDR2 SYGVNS. Trimming removed 6 bases from V and 10 bases from J, with 12 bases in between. CDR3 length: 11 amino acids. This CDR3 is CASSVTRVYTF. CDR3 coding DNA: TGTGCCAGCAGCGTGACCAGGGTCTACACCTTC.

V gene TRBV11-2 combines with J gene TRBJ2-5, with a tentative D call TRBD1 (5 bases). This CDR3 spans 15 amino acids. Trimming shortened V by 3 bases and J by 4 bases, and 15 bases separated the two germline ends. Germline V lookup: CDR1 SGHAT, CDR2 FQNNGV. The CDR3 DNA sequence: TGTGCCAGCAGCTTCCGTGGGCAGGGTCTAGAGACCCAGTACTTC. It yields the protein CASSFRGQGLETQYF. Supplemented by reference TRBV11-2 and TRBJ2-5, the full variable domain reads EAGVAQSPRYKIIEKRQSVAFWCNPISGHATLYWYQQILGQGPKLLIQFQNNGVVDDSQLPKDRFSAERLKGVDSTLKIQPAKLEDSAVYLCASSFRGQGLETQYFGPGTRLLVL.

The J gene is TRBJ2-3, the V gene TRBV19; 7 bases line up with TRBD1. The junction had 2 bases not matched to a gene; V was cut back by 6 bases and J by 2 bases. CDR1 is LNHDA, CDR2 SQIVND, per germline (reference sequence). The CDR3 runs 13 residues. CDR3 residues: CASRGTATDTQYF. The CDR3 DNA sequence: TGTGCCAGTAGAGGGACAGCCACAGATACGCAGTATTTT.

The chain is built from TRBV15 and TRBJ1-1; D is uncertain. CDR3 length: 17 amino acids. Germline CDR1 and CDR2: LNHNV and YYDKDF (reference sequence). V was shortened by 0 bases and J by 2 bases, with 16 bases between the two germline ends. For the CDR3, the DNA is TGTGCCACCAGCAGAGAGGCTTACCGATTCCTAAACACTGAAGCTTTCTTT. Encoded protein: CATSREAYRFLNTEAFF.

V is TRBV19 and J is TRBJ1-2; D not certain. This CDR3 contains 14 residues. The ends were cut back, 1 base at V and 4 bases at J, with 10 bases in the middle. Per the germline V gene, CDR1 is LNHDA and CDR2 is SQIVND (reference sequence). This chain's CDR3 is CASSIGSIPYGYTF. In DNA, the CDR3 is TGTGCCAGTAGTATAGGCTCTATCCCCTATGGCTACACCTTC. Drawing the rest from reference TRBV19 and TRBJ1-2, the complete variable domain is DGGITQSPKYLFRKEGQNVTLSCEQNLNHDAMYWYRQDPGQGLRLIYYSQIVNDFQKGDIAEGYSVSREKKESFPLTVTSAQKNPTAFYLCASSIGSIPYGYTFGSGTRLTVV.